This entry concerns a single TCR beta chain. The data belong to a study of control samples from healthy donors and cancer patients. Using immunoSEQ multiplex PCR, the repertoire was profiled, and TCRdb retains in-frame clones only, with some absent. In the table there are roughly 370,000 clones, roughly 90% of which are singletons. CDR1 is SGHNT and CDR2 is YYREEE in the germline V gene (reference sequence). Losses at the gene ends were 3 bases for V and 2 bases for J; bases not matched to a gene: 3. The CDR3 sequence is 16 residues long. The chain combines TRBV5-4 with TRBJ2-3; 13 positions agree with TRBD2. The sample comprised PBMCs. This clonotype originated in a man aged 40-49 years with head and neck cancer. The CDR3 DNA follows: TGTGCCAGCAGCTGGGGACTAGCGGGAATCACAGATACGCAGTATTTT. This gives the protein CASSWGLAGITDTQYF.